The 28 T cell receptor beta chains below come from one sample, sequenced in a study of T cell responses to AZD1222 COVID-19 vaccine. TCRdb's copy holds only in-frame clones and misses some; the assay was immunoSEQ multiplex PCR. The sample records 100,000 to 150,000 clones, more than 85% being singletons. Sequenced here: peripheral blood, sampled 28 days after the second AZD1222 dose. The source of these receptors is an adult who received the AZD1222 COVID-19 vaccine.

The chain links TRBV7-8 to TRBJ1-1, with D possibly matching TRBD1 (6 bases). The CDR3 loop spans 16 amino acids. From germline, CDR1 is SGHVS and CDR2 FQNEAQ. Trimming pared 1 base from V and 5 bases from J, leaving 17 bases between. The CDR3 bases are TGTGCCAGCAGCTTAGAGGGGGGGCAGGGCTGGACTGAAGCTTTCTTT. It specifies CASSLEGGQGWTEAFF.

V gene TRBV7-2 combines with J gene TRBJ2-1; D gene uncertain. Per the germline V gene, CDR1 is SGHTA and CDR2 is FQGNSA. This CDR3 has 14 residues. V gave up 1 base and J gave up 6 bases, with 10 bases separating them. This CDR3 is CASSLERSGNEQFF. DNA for the CDR3: TGTGCCAGCAGCTTAGAGAGGTCCGGCAATGAGCAGTTCTTC.

The gene calls are TRBV2 and TRBJ1-5; a weak D match, TRBD1 (5 bases). CDR1 SNHLY and CDR2 FYNNEI come from the germline V gene. The CDR3 is 14 amino acids. Trimming pared 6 bases from V and 0 bases from J, leaving 9 bases between. The CDR3 bases are TGTGCCAGCAGGGGACCTTCTAGCAATCAGCCCCAGCATTTT. The encoded protein is CASRGPSSNQPQHF.

This clone appeared a single time. The chain combines TRBV5-1 with TRBJ2-2; a weak D match, TRBD2 (5 bases). The CDR3 has 12 amino acids. From germline, CDR1 is SGHRS and CDR2 YFSETQ. The V and J ends lost 5 bases and 9 bases respectively, with 11 bases between them. The chain's CDR3 is CASREETRELFF. CDR3 DNA: TGCGCCAGCAGGGAGGAAACCCGGGAGCTGTTTTTT.

This chain connects TRBV3-1 (or the pseudogene TRBV3-2) to TRBJ2-5; no clear D gene. CDR1 is LGHDT and CDR2 is YNNKEL in the germline V gene (reference sequence). The CDR3 contains 12 residues. V was pared by 0 bases and J by 5 bases, with 4 bases between. CDR3 amino acids: CASSQDLETQYF. CDR3 DNA: TGTGCCAGCAGCCAAGATCTGGAGACCCAGTACTTC.

J is TRBJ2-5 and V is TRBV7-2, with a possible D match to TRBD2 (6 bases). The CDR3 totals 14 residues. Per germline, CDR1 SGHTA and CDR2 FQGNSA. V shed 2 bases and J shed 0 bases, with 7 bases lying between them. The CDR3 loop reads CASSLRDYQETQYF. In nucleotides, the CDR3 is TGTGCCAGCAGCTTAAGGGACTACCAAGAGACCCAGTACTTC.

The V call is TRBV6-5, the J call TRBJ1-3; D not certain. With 0 bases removed from V and 2 bases from J, the gap between germline ends came to 11 bases. This CDR3 comprises 16 residues. Germline assignment: CDR1 MNHEY and CDR2 SVGAGI. The CDR3, as DNA: TGTGCCAGCAGTTACTCCCCCGGGAGGGCTGGAAACACCATATATTTT. It yields the protein CASSYSPGRAGNTIYF.

The chain carries TRBV5-1 and TRBJ2-2; possibly TRBD1 or TRBD2 for D (6 bases each). Germline loops: CDR1 SGHRS, CDR2 YFSETQ. V lost 6 bases and J 4 bases, leaving 10 bases between the germline ends. The CDR3 has 13 amino acids. CDR3 nucleotides: TGCGCCAGCAATGAGGGGGGCACCGGGGAGCTGTTTTTT. Its protein product is CASNEGGTGELFF.

This sequence joins TRBV5-6 and TRBJ1-2; D gene uncertain. CDR1 and CDR2 (germline): SGHDT, YYEEEE. The CDR3 covers 11 residues. V lost 4 bases and J 13 bases, leaving 14 bases between the germline ends. The CDR3 protein is CASSRTWRRTF. DNA of the CDR3: TGTGCCAGCAGCCGTACGTGGAGGCGCACCTTC.

This sequence joins TRBV11-2 and TRBJ2-3; 7 positions match TRBD2. J lost 0 bases, V lost 2 bases, and 11 bases had no gene match. Per germline, CDR1 SGHAT and CDR2 FQNNGV. This CDR3 has 18 residues. The DNA of the CDR3 is TGTGCCAGCAGCTTAAATCTTGGGGGGGTTGATAGCACAGATACGCAGTATTTT. Translated: CASSLNLGGVDSTDTQYF.

This chain links TRBV9 with TRBJ1-2, with D unresolved. This CDR3 region has 15 residues. CDR1 and CDR2 (germline): SGDLS, YYNGEE. Trimming pared 3 bases from V and 1 base from J, leaving 13 bases between. CDR3 sequence (DNA): TGTGCCAGCAGCGCCTCTGGCGGGCTTAACTATGGCTACACCTTC. Translating it yields CASSASGGLNYGYTF.

In this sample, this clone turned up once. V gene TRBV18 combines with J gene TRBJ1-4; TRBD1 matches 9 bases. Trimming removed 4 bases from V and 0 bases from J; junction bases left unmatched: 9. The CDR3 totals 18 residues. Germline V lookup: CDR1 KGHSH, CDR2 LQKENI. The CDR3 DNA reads as TGTGCCAGCTCACTGAACACAGGGGGCCGTGCAACTAATGAAAAACTGTTTTTT. Encoded protein: CASSLNTGGRATNEKLFF.

This chain connects TRBV10-3 to TRBJ2-3, with TRBD2 as a possible D gene (6 bases). V shed 0 bases and J shed 4 bases, with 8 bases lying between them. The CDR3 length is 14 residues. Germline loops: CDR1 ENHRY, CDR2 SYGVKD. In DNA form, the CDR3 reads TGTGCCATCAGTGAGTCTAGCGGTCCAGATACGCAGTATTTT. It codes for CAISESSGPDTQYF.

The rearrangement uses TRBV24-1 and TRBJ1-5; 9 nucleotides align to TRBD1. CDR1 is KGHDR, CDR2 SFDVKD, per germline. The CDR3 loop spans 15 amino acids. The V segment lost 4 bases and the J segment 3 bases; nucleotides outside the gene matches: 3. CDR3 amino acids: CATSEWDRVNQPQHF. The DNA of the CDR3 is TGTGCCACCAGTGAGTGGGACAGGGTCAATCAGCCCCAGCATTTT.

This chain links TRBV12-3 or TRBV12-4 with TRBJ2-2, with a weak D call TRBD1 (5 bases). Trimming pared 2 bases from V and 7 bases from J, leaving 8 bases between. The CDR3 runs to 13 residues. CDR3 DNA: TGTGCCAGCAGTTTAATGGGGCGCGGGGAGCTGTTTTTT. Protein: CASSLMGRGELFF.

CDR3 coding DNA: TGTGCCAGCATACCCGCCGGCAGGGACTACGAGCAGTACTTC. Residues: CASIPAGRDYEQYF. V gene TRBV6-5 combines with J gene TRBJ2-7; a weak D match, TRBD1 (5 bases). Trimming pared 7 bases from V and 3 bases from J, leaving 16 bases between. CDR3 length equals 14 residues. CDR1 is MNHEY and CDR2 is SVGAGI in the germline V gene.

V gene TRBV25-1 combines with J gene TRBJ2-1, with D perhaps matching TRBD1 or TRBD2 (5 bases each). CDR1 is MGHDK, CDR2 SYGVNS, per germline. The CDR3 totals 15 residues. Trimming left V 0 bases short and J 8 bases short, with 14 bases between. This chain's CDR3 is CASSEYGAGRYEQFF. The CDR3 nucleotides are TGTGCCAGCAGTGAATACGGGGCCGGCCGTTATGAGCAGTTCTTC.

The genes are TRBV7-2 and TRBJ1-3, with D unresolved. CDR3 length equals 14 residues. The V and J ends lost 5 bases and 0 bases respectively, with 8 bases between them. Germline lookup yields CDR1 SGHTA and CDR2 FQGNSA. The CDR3, as DNA: TGTGCCAGCAGCCCCGGGCTCTCTGGAAACACCATATATTTT. It specifies CASSPGLSGNTIYF.

The chain is built from TRBV6-5 and TRBJ1-1; weak D call: TRBD1 (5 bases). Trimming left V 2 bases short and J 4 bases short, with 11 bases between. There are 14 residues in the CDR3. The germline V gene has CDR1 MNHEY and CDR2 SVGAGI. The CDR3 reads CASSYGQGGTEAFF. The CDR3 bases are TGTGCCAGCAGTTACGGCCAGGGTGGCACTGAAGCTTTCTTT.

The gene calls are TRBV10-3 and TRBJ1-1; D is unresolved. CDR3 size: 14 residues. Germline V CDR1 and CDR2: ENHRY, SYGVKD. V shed 2 bases and J shed 3 bases, with 10 bases lying between them. The CDR3: CAISEMRTDTEAFF. The CDR3 nucleotides read TGTGCCATCAGTGAGATGAGAACGGACACTGAAGCTTTCTTT.

The rearrangement links TRBV7-3 to TRBJ1-2; unclear D gene. Deletions cut 5 bases from V and 4 bases from J, with 17 bases between. CDR3 length: 15 residues. Looked up from germline, CDR1 is SGHTA and CDR2 is FQGTGA. CDR3 amino acids: CASSPKREPRYGYTF. CDR3 coding DNA: TGTGCCAGCAGCCCAAAGCGGGAACCACGCTATGGCTACACCTTC.

The rearrangement uses TRBV7-8 and TRBJ1-2; tentatively, D is TRBD1 (5 bases). V gave up 5 bases and J gave up 6 bases, with 13 bases separating them. CDR3 size: 13 residues. The germline CDR1 and CDR2 sequences are SGHVS and FQNEAQ. The CDR3 DNA reads TGTGCCAGCAGCACTCGAGCCAGGGATGGCTACACCTTC. Translation: CASSTRARDGYTF.

The chain carries TRBV10-3 and TRBJ2-7, with D perhaps matching TRBD2 (5 bases). The germline V gene has CDR1 ENHRY and CDR2 SYGVKD. This CDR3 has 13 residues. CDR3 loop: CAISHSGTYEQCV. CDR3 coding DNA: TGTGCCATCAGCCACAGCGGCACCTACGAGCAGTGCGTC.

The chain carries TRBV7-2 and TRBJ1-3; D not certain. Per germline, CDR1 SGHTA and CDR2 FQGNSA. The CDR3 consists of 14 residues. The V and J ends lost 3 bases and 0 bases respectively, with 6 bases between them. CDR3 coding DNA: TGTGCCAGCAGCTTGAGCCTCTCTGGAAACACCATATATTTT. As protein: CASSLSLSGNTIYF.

The chain joins TRBV7-9 to TRBJ2-2; D is unresolved. Germline loops: CDR1 SEHNR, CDR2 FQNEAQ (reference sequence). Trimming pared 4 bases from V and 0 bases from J, leaving 6 bases between. This CDR3 has 14 residues. CDR3 in amino acids: CASSSDTNTGELFF. DNA for the CDR3: TGTGCCAGCAGCTCAGACACGAACACCGGGGAGCTGTTTTTT.

This clone showed up just once. The CDR3 sequence: CASNRATEAFF. The CDR3 nucleotides are TGTGCCAGCAACAGGGCCACTGAAGCTTTCTTT. V is TRBV6-5 and J is TRBJ1-1; maybe TRBD1 (6 bases). V was shortened by 7 bases and J by 4 bases, with 7 bases between the two germline ends. The CDR3 is 11 amino acids. Germline assignment: CDR1 MNHEY and CDR2 SVGAGI.

The chain has TRBV27 and TRBJ2-1; perhaps TRBD2 as D (6 bases). The germline CDR1 and CDR2 sequences are MNHEY and SMNVEV (reference sequence). The CDR3 is 13 residues long. V was pared by 3 bases and J by 9 bases, with 12 bases between. CDR3 sequence: CASSFNTGGEQFF. For the CDR3, the DNA is TGTGCCAGCAGTTTCAACACCGGGGGTGAGCAGTTCTTC.

The V call is TRBV19, the J call TRBJ1-5; possibly TRBD1 for D (6 bases). The germline V gene has CDR1 LNHDA and CDR2 SQIVND (reference sequence). This CDR3 contains 14 residues. Trimming removed 5 bases from V and 6 bases from J, with 14 bases in between. CDR3 amino acids: CASSADSGAQPQHF. CDR3 DNA: TGTGCCAGTAGTGCAGATTCAGGGGCTCAGCCCCAGCATTTT. Using reference TRBV19 and TRBJ1-5 for the parts outside the CDR3, the full variable domain is DGGITQSPKYLFRKEGQNVTLSCEQNLNHDAMYWYRQDPGQGLRLIYYSQIVNDFQKGDIAEGYSVSREKKESFPLTVTSAQKNPTAFYLCASSADSGAQPQHFGDGTRLSIL.